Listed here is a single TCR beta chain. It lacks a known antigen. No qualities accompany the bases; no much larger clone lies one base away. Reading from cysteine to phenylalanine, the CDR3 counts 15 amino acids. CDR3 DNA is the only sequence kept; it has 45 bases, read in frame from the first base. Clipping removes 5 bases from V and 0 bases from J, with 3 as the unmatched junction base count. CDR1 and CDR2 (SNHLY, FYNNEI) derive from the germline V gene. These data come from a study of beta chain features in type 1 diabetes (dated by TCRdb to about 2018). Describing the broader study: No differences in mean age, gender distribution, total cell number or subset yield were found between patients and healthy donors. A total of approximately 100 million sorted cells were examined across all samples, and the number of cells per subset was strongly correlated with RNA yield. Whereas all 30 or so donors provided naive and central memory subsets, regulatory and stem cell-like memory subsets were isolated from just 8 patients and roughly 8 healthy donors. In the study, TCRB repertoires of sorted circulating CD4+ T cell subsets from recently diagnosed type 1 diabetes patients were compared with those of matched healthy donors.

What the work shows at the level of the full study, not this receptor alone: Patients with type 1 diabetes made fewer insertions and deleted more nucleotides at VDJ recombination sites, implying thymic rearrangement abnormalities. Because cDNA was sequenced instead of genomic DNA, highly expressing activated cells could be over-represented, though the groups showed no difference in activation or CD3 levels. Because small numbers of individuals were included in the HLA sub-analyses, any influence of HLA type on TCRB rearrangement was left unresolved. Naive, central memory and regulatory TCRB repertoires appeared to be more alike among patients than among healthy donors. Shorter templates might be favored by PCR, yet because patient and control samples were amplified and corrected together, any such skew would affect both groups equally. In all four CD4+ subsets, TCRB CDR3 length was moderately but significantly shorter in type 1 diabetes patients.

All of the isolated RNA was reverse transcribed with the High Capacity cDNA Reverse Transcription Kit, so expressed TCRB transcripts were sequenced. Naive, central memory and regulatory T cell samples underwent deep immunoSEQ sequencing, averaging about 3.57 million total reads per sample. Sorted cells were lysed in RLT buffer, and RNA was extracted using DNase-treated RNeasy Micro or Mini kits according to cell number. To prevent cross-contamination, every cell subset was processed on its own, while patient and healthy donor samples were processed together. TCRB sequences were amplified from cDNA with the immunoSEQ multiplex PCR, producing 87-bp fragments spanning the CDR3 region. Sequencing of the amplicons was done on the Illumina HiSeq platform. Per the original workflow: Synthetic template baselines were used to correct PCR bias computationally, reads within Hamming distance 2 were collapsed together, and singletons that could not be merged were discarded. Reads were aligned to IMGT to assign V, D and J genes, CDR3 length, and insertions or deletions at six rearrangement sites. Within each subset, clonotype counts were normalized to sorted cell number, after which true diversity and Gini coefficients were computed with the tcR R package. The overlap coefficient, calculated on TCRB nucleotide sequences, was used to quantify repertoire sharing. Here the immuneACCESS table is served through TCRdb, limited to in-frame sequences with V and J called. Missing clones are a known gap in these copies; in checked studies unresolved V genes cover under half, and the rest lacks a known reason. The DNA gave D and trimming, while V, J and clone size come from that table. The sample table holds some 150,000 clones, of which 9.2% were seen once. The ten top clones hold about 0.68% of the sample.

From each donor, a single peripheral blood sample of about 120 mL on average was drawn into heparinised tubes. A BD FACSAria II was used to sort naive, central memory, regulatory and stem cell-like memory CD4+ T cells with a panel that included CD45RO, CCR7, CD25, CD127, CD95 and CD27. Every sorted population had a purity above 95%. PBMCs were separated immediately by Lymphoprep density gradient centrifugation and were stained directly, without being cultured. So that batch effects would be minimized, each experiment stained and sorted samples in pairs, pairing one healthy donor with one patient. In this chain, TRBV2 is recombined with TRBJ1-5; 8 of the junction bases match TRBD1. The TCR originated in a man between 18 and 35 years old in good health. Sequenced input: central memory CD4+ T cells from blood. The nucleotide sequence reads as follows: TGTGCCAGCAGTCTCACAGGGGGTAGCAATCAGCCCCAGCATTTT. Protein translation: CASSLTGGSNQPQHF.